Listed below are T cell receptor beta chains from one sample, sequenced in a study of OX40 agonist ivuxolimab in advanced cancers. Generated by immunoSEQ multiplex PCR, the TCRdb table keeps only in-frame clones and is missing some. This sample has roughly 89,000 clones; about 82% occur once, and the top ten carry 6.5%. Sequencing used CD4+ or CD8+ T cells sorted from blood, obtained in a trial of the OX40 agonist ivuxolimab. The source is an adult with an advanced solid tumor such as melanoma, head and neck, liver or kidney cancer. CDR3s include the opening cysteine and the closing phenylalanine or tryptophan. The D gene is left open where the match is weak. A row's size may be missing; if present it is once, few, many or a size class.

d_call j_call clone_size cdr3_length v_call cdr3_nt cdr3_aa
- TRBJ2-5 - 14 TRBV7-9 TGTGCCAGCAGCTTGTCTAGCAGACAAGAGACCCAGTACTTC CASSLSSRQETQYF
TRBD2 TRBJ2-1 few 16 TRBV18 TGTGCCAGCTCCCCTACTAGCGGGGGCTCCGGGGGTGAGCAGTTCTTC CASSPTSGGSGGEQFF
TRBD1 TRBJ1-1 - 13 TRBV2 TGTGCCAGCAGCAACCCAGGGGGCACTGAAGCTTTCTTT CASSNPGGTEAFF
- TRBJ1-2 medium-sized 14 TRBV29-1 TGCAGCGTCGATGCTAATGACGGACGAATTAGCTACACCTTC CSVDANDGRISYTF
TRBD1 TRBJ2-5 - 16 TRBV18 TGTGCCAGCTCACGAGCCGGGACAGGGGGCCAAGAGACCCAGTACTTC CASSRAGTGGQETQYF
- TRBJ1-1 few 18 TRBV27 TGTGCCAGCACCCCAAGGGGGGGAGGTTTAATAGGAAACACTGAAGCTTTCTTT CASTPRGGGLIGNTEAFF
TRBD2 TRBJ2-7 - 13 TRBV27 TGTGCCAGCAGTTTCCGGGGGGCCTACGAGCAGTACTTC CASSFRGAYEQYF
- TRBJ2-3 - 13 TRBV6-1 TGTGCCAGCAAAATTTATCAAACAGATACGCAGTATTTT CASKIYQTDTQYF
- TRBJ1-1 - 14 TRBV9 TGTGCCAGCAGCCCCAGACAGGCCGGCACTGAAGCTTTCTTT CASSPRQAGTEAFF
- TRBJ1-4 - 15 TRBV2 TGTGCCAGCAGTCGAACCGGGACGGAATATGAAAAACTGTTTTTT CASSRTGTEYEKLFF
- TRBJ1-1 - 10 TRBV20-1 TGCAGTGCTAGCAACACTGAAGCTTTCTTT CSASNTEAFF
TRBD1 TRBJ1-4 - 15 TRBV14 TGTGCCAGCAGCCCCCCGGGGACAGGGGCGGAAAAACTGTTTTTT CASSPPGTGAEKLFF
TRBD1 TRBJ1-2 - 14 TRBV6-5 TGTGCCAGCAGACCAGGACAGGCTAACTATGGCTACACCTTC CASRPGQANYGYTF
TRBD1 TRBJ1-1 - 13 TRBV2 TGTGCCAGCAGTGCCGACAGGGGTATTGAAGCTTTCTTT CASSADRGIEAFF
- TRBJ2-7 - 15 TRBV7-8 TGTGCCAGCAGCTTAGAAGCAGGGACCTGGTACGAGCAGTACTTC CASSLEAGTWYEQYF
TRBD1 TRBJ1-1 - 16 TRBV6-6 TGTGCCAGCAGATCCGGGACAGGGGATTTGAACACTGAAGCTTTCTTT CASRSGTGDLNTEAFF
- TRBJ1-2 few 11 TRBV29-1 TGCAGCTACCGGTCCGGCTATGGCTACACCTTC CSYRSGYGYTF
TRBD2 TRBJ2-7 - 15 TRBV11-2 TGTGCCAGCAGCCGTAATAGCGGGAGCATCTACGAGCAGTACTTC CASSRNSGSIYEQYF
- TRBJ1-2 - 17 TRBV5-8 TGTGCCAGCAGTTTTGGGTACGGGTTCCTTACCCCTTATGGCTACACCTTC CASSFGYGFLTPYGYTF
- TRBJ1-6 few 15 TRBV6-6 TGTGCCAGCAGTTTAGTAGGGGTAGAAGGGTCACCCCTCCACTTT CASSLVGVEGSPLHF
TRBD1 TRBJ2-5 - 14 TRBV30 TGTGCCTGGAGTCCCGGGACAGTCGGAGAGACCCAGTACTTC CAWSPGTVGETQYF
TRBD1 TRBJ1-1 - 15 TRBV5-8 TGTGCCAGCAGCTCTACCGGGACAGGGGGAACTGAAGCTTTCTTT CASSSTGTGGTEAFF